This T cell receptor beta chain was captured by sequencing in a study of T-cell memory formation after mild COVID-19 (dated by TCRdb to about 2021). Regarding the study in general: TCR sequence clusters from the two donors were largely donor specific. T-cell clones expanding and contracting after mild COVID-19 in a couple of donors were tracked by longitudinal TCRalpha and TCRbeta repertoire sequencing. Two young, previously healthy adult volunteers, one female and one male, were included in the cohort.

The run used an Illumina NovaSeq 6000. cDNA libraries for TCRalpha and TCRbeta were prepared by 5'RACE using constant-segment primers, with sample barcodes and unique molecular identifiers added. Trizol reagent was used to extract RNA from every sample. The libraries were amplified in two PCR steps, and the second step added a second sample barcode and Illumina TruSeq adapters. Libraries were sequenced on an Illumina NovaSeq with 2 x 150 bp paired-end reads. The paper's data handling went like this. Demultiplexing of reads and collapsing into UMI-guided consensus sequences were performed with migec v1.2.7. With mixcr v2.1.11, UMI consensuses were aligned to TRA and TRB V and J templates and assembled into clonotypes. Expanded or contracted clonotypes were those called significant by both edgeR and NoisET, with noise models trained on biological replicates. For edgeR calls, a false discovery rate-adjusted p below 0.01 and a log2 fold-change threshold of 1 were applied. As an exploratory analysis of dynamics, max-normalized trajectories of the 1000 most abundant clonotypes were examined with PCA combined with hierarchical clustering. Separately sequenced CD4+ and CD8+ repertoires were used to assign the CD4 or CD8 phenotype of responding clones. TCRdb's own reprocessing of the public reads used fastp at Q25 and MiXCR and kept productive beta chains. Rows matching on CDR3 protein sequence are summarized as one entry with the most common DNA and genes. The V and J calls were not made by the authors but by TCRdb's processing. Across this sample there are 360,000 or so distinct CDR3 sequences, with 25% to 30% seen only once. Roughly 13% of the sample goes to the ten largest clones.

Via the germline V gene, CDR1 is SGHDT and CDR2 YYEEEE. The CDR3 runs 15 residues from the cysteine to the phenylalanine. CDR3 DNA only is kept here, 45 bases in frame from base 1. After removal of 2 bases from V and 7 bases from J, the junction retains 7 bases not matched to a gene. Summary of the overall study and its limitations: Whether the second-wave clones peaking on day 37 were SARS-CoV-2 specific was not confirmed. Clones that contracted from day 15 to 85 showed balanced CD4/CD8 phenotypes, whereas a second wave of clones that expanded from day 15 to 37 leaned towards CD4+. Contracting CD4+ clones turned up mainly in the CM and EM memory subsets, whereas EMRA was where CD8+ clones were enriched. The study included only two mild cases, and larger cohorts that include severe cases with pre-infection samples were judged to be necessary. Some responding clones were detected in pre-infection memory, suggesting pre-existing cross-reactive memory T cells joined the SARS-CoV-2 response.

PBMCs were isolated by Ficoll-Paque density gradient centrifugation. Regarding this clonotype: It lacks a known antigen. No base-level quality is on record; no much larger clone is a single base apart.

The sample comprised PBMCs or a T cell subset sorted from them (not recorded which). Recombination linked TRBV5-6 to TRBJ2-1; 9 junctional bases match TRBD2. The clonotype originates from an adult woman who had mild COVID-19 (a few samples of this study predate the infection). The sample titles of this study are shuffled in the database, so cell type and time point are left out; the donor was told from shared clones. The CDR3 sequence is CASSLSSGVLNEQFF. The nucleotides are TGTGCCAGCAGCTTATCTAGCGGGGTGTTAAATGAGCAGTTCTTC.